The following is a T cell receptor beta chain sequence with its context. What antigen it recognizes has not been identified. Base qualities are not at hand, and no much larger clone is one base apart. These data come from a study of cytomegalovirus exposure and HLA in healthy donors (dated by TCRdb to about 2017). Study-wide context: According to an earlier analysis of 550 to 750 of the donors, about 170 million T cells yielded 90 million to 130 million unique TCR beta sequences and approximately 300 Gb of sequence data. About 330 gigabases of sequencing data and tens of millions of unique TCR sequences made up an early release that covered several hundred HLA-typed donors. The genetic ancestry cluster associated with self-reported Caucasian donors included 81% of the approximately 410 genotyped donors. The study was designed to test whether signatures of past pathogen exposure could be identified by cataloging public T cell receptors. The study profiled the T cell repertoires of approximately 700 subjects by immunosequencing and related them to cytomegalovirus serostatus. A separate validation cohort of 100 to 150 different subjects was used in addition to the roughly 670-subject first cohort. High-throughput TCR immunosequencing, statistical association of individual TCRs with disease status, and machine learning were combined to predict cytomegalovirus infection status. To study patterns of TCR occurrence, a later analysis re-analyzed previously published TCR beta repertoires from several hundred donors and added high-resolution HLA genotyping. The later analysis used no new phenotypic data to find candidate immune exposures, relying instead on TCR beta sequences and their occurrence across donors. In an earlier analysis of 587 of the donors, high-throughput TCR beta sequencing was used to judge whether each TCR beta V gene segment behaved as functional or pseudogenic. Donor age, sex, ethnicity and CMV serostatus were collected together with the repertoire data. In a later genetic analysis, genome-wide SNP genotypes for about 65% of the roughly 700 donors were used, and that subset was treated as a discovery cohort. Every discovery cohort repertoire had been produced on one sequencing platform. HLA typing included class I and class II loci at four-digit resolution. Typing coverage varied by locus: 629-630 donors for A, B, C, DRB1 and DQB1; roughly 500 for DQA1; approximately 570 for DPA1; approximately 450 for DPB1. A handful of DR-DQ haplotypes were handled as single units for association and clustering because linkage in the cohort was strong. On average, about 200,000 unique TCR beta nucleotide sequences were sequenced per donor among a few hundred genotyped donors of the cohort, with roughly 18% of those sequences being non-productive.

Library generation was performed with the immunoSEQ multiplex PCR assay. For the multiplex PCR, a mixture combining 60 forward primers for TCR Vbeta segments and 13 reverse primers for TCR Jbeta segments was used. The CDR3 region of rearranged TCR beta genes was amplified from genomic DNA with a multiplex PCR assay. The Illumina HiSeq System was used to sequence the amplified TCR beta libraries as 87-base-pair reads. As for the authors' bioinformatics: In a later analysis, roughly 80 million unique TCR beta chains were counted across the 500 to 850 repertoires, and around 10 million of these chains were shared by at least two donors. Raw reads were error-corrected and collapsed into unique sequences by a nearest-neighbor algorithm in which closely related sequences were merged to remove PCR and sequencing errors. CDR3 sequences were aligned to IMGT reference sequences to assign V, D and J gene segments. For a sequence to be retained, at least a six-nucleotide match to both a V gene segment and a J gene segment was required. A rearrangement counted as productive if the CDR3 had no stop codons and remained in frame with V and J, and every other rearrangement counted as non-productive. CDR3 was defined by IMGT convention, running from the second conserved V-encoded cysteine to the conserved J-encoded phenylalanine. The earlier analysis of 500 to 600 of the donors excluded sequences that lacked an unambiguous match to a single V gene segment. In an earlier analysis of 587 of the donors, a V segment was called functional when productive rearrangements were above 56.7%, and segregating when the standard deviation between donors exceeded 5%. To diagnose cytomegalovirus status from the catalog of TCR beta chain sequences, a statistical classification framework was built. A later analysis assigned V and J genes by comparing TCR nucleotide sequences with IMGT/GENE-DB human TR gene sequences. Using the TCRdist pipeline, a later analysis assigned CDR3 sequences along with most-parsimonious VDJ recombination scenarios. In a later analysis, each TCR beta chain was defined by its CDR3 amino acid sequence together with its V-gene family, and reads lacking a unique V-gene family were excluded. A later analysis removed 500 to 650 highly shared, low-generation-probability nucleotide sequences to deal with suspected cross-contamination and a sequencing artifact. A later analysis calculated a clonal expansion index for each public chain from normalized within-repertoire ranks of inferred template counts. Generation probabilities in a later analysis came from a VDJ recombination model fitted to out-of-frame rearrangements, and those results were checked against IGoR. A later analysis scored TCR-TCR, TCR-HLA and TCR-CMV co-occurrence with hypergeometric tests, applying a repertoire-size bias correction to TCR pairs. A later analysis estimated false discovery rates by permuting HLA or CMV assignments 20 times. In a later analysis, co-occurring TCRs were grouped using DBSCAN, with TCRdist sequence similarity added in when clustering inside HLA-allele-positive subsets. Repertoires with fewer than 30,000 or more than 120,000 public chains, plus five repertoires with anomalous nucleotide sharing, were excluded from co-occurrence clustering. Here the immuneACCESS table is served through TCRdb, limited to in-frame sequences with V and J called. Missing clones are a known gap in these copies; in checked studies unresolved V genes cover under half, and the rest lacks a known reason. V, J and clone size are taken as reported in that table, and D and trimming were inferred from the DNA itself. A total of over 70,000 clones appear in this sample, roughly three quarters of them only once. In total, the top ten clones hold less than 4.5% of the sample.

The cohort was made up of approximately 670 healthy bone marrow donors. At the time of sampling, every cohort member was nominally healthy, though immune exposures that went unrecorded were likely present. The donor was CMV seronegative and was included in the group of 352 seronegative cohort members. Every donor gave a peripheral blood sample, and the peripheral blood mononuclear cells from that sample were used for TCR beta sequencing. Genomic DNA extraction from the blood cell samples was performed with the Qiagen DNeasy Blood Extraction Kit. The CDR3 runs 15 residues from the cysteine to the phenylalanine. The entry retains the CDR3 DNA only, 45 bases that are in frame from base 1. V is cut by 4 bases and J by 3 bases, and the space between the germline ends is 16 bases. For CDR1 and CDR2, the germline V gene lists SQVTM and ANQGSEA. The paper as a whole reports these results and caveats: Three of the identified cytomegalovirus-associated TCR beta chains were confirmed in vitro to be specific for cytomegalovirus antigens. According to a later analysis, most CMV-associated TCR beta chains appeared to be HLA-restricted, and the HLA associations seemed to be driven largely by CMV exposure. A further reported finding was that TCR beta sequences accurately predicted the HLA-A and HLA-B alleles for most subjects in the first cohort. According to a later analysis, parvovirus B19, influenza, CMV and Epstein-Barr virus appeared linked to several top co-occurrence clusters. In an earlier analysis of some 640 of the donors, most TCR beta V segments were observed in productive rearrangements about 87% or about 30% of the time, broadly matching IMGT annotations. In both the original and validation cohorts, the classifier was reported to diagnose cytomegalovirus status with high specificity and sensitivity. According to a later genetic analysis, donors in an Asian-associated ancestry cluster had fewer N-insertions in productive TCRs than the roughly 670-donor mean. This cohort had only TCR beta chains sequenced, and the lack of alpha or paired-chain data limited which features could be detected. Because the 87-base-pair reads could not distinguish some IMGT-functional V segments, including TRBV6-2 and TRBV6-3, those segments were excluded. Linkage disequilibrium might explain the correlated functional status among segregating V segments, but an unknown experimental factor could not be ruled out. In a later analysis, the rate of TCR association differed among HLA loci, with DRB1 alleles having the most associated TCRs and HLA-C alleles having the fewest. Strong co-occurrence of HLA alleles, especially DR and DQ, made assigning TCR associations to individual alleles difficult. A later genetic analysis associated a missense DCLRE1C variant with V-gene and J-gene trimming of TCR beta chains, and an independent cohort replicated the association. At a false discovery rate of 0.05, a later analysis linked around 17,000 TCR beta sequences to specific HLA alleles. A later analysis found that HLA-associated TCR beta chains were more clonally expanded and had lower generation probabilities than equally common non-associated chains. The authors suggested that the approach could potentially be extended to other disease states and immunological phenotypes. A group of highly shared sequence variants was considered likely to be a technical artifact of the sequencing pipeline. The only immune exposure information available for the cohort was CMV serostatus. Because HLA typing was unavailable for some donors at each locus, only the typed subset was used in association tests. The study listed 170 or so TCR beta chains as associated with cytomegalovirus. While some public TCRs were present in many individuals, most TCR sequences turned up only very rarely across donors. Approximately 18 rarely observed V segments, including chromosome 9 orphons, were excluded from the earlier analysis of a few hundred of the donors because counts were too low. Sequencing depth was assumed to be roughly uniform across donors in the presence/absence analyses, though that assumption may not hold.

The chain links TRBV29-1 with TRBJ1-3, with the D gene too uncertain to name. Sequencing was performed on PBMCs. This receptor was obtained from a man aged 25 to 40 in good health and CMV-seronegative. The CDR3 loop reads CSVVGDPSGGNTIYF. Read as DNA, the sequence is TGCAGCGTTGTTGGCGACCCATCGGGTGGAAACACCATATATTTT. Here the CDR3 is joined to the reference TRBV29-1 and TRBJ1-3 genes, and the full variable domain is: SAVISQKPSRDICQRGTSLTIQCQVDSQVTMMFWYRQQPGQSLTLIATANQGSEATYESGFVIDKFPISRPNLTFSTLTVSNMSPEDSSIYLCSVVGDPSGGNTIYFGEGSWLTVV.